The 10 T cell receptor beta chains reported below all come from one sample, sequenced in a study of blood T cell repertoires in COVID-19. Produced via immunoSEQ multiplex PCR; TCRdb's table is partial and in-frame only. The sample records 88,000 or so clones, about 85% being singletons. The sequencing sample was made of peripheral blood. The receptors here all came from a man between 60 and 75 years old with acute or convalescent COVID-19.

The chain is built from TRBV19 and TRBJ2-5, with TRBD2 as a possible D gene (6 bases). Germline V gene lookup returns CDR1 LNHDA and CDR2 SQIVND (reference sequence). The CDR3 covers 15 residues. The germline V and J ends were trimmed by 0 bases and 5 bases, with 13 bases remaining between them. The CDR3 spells CASSIDHGRRETQYF. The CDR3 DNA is TGTGCCAGTAGTATAGATCACGGGAGAAGGGAGACCCAGTACTTC.

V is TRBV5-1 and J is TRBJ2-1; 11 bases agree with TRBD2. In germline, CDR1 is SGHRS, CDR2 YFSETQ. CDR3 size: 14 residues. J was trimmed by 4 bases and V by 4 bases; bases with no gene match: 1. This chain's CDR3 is CASSPSGRYNEQFF. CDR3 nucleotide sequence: TGCGCCAGCAGCCCTAGCGGGAGGTACAATGAGCAGTTCTTC.

CDR3 in DNA: TGCGCCAGCAGCTTGGCCGCAGGGATTGGAAACACCATATATTTT. The encoded protein is CASSLAAGIGNTIYF. This rearrangement joins TRBV5-1 to TRBJ1-3; D is possibly TRBD1 (5 bases). This CDR3 spans 15 amino acids. Germline V lookup: CDR1 SGHRS, CDR2 YFSETQ. The V gene lost 0 bases and the J gene lost 3 bases, with 10 bases spanning the gap.

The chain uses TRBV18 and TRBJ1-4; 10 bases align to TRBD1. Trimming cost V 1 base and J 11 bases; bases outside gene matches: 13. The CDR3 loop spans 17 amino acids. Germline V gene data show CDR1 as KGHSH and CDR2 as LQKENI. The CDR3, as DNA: TGTGCCAGCTCACCACTAACTCCGGGACAGGGGAACCGGAAACTGTTTTTT. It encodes CASSPLTPGQGNRKLFF.

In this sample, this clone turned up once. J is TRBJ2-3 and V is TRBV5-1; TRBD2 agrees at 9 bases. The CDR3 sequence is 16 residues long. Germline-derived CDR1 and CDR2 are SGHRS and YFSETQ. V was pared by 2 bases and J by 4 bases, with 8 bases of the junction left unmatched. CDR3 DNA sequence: TGCGCCAGCAGCTTAGGGCGCGGGAGGGCCTCAGATACGCAGTATTTT. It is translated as CASSLGRGRASDTQYF.

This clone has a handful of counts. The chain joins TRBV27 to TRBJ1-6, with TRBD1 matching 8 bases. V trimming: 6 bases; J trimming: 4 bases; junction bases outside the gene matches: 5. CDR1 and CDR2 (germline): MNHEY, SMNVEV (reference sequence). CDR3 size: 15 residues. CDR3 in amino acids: CASRPTGAYNSPLHF. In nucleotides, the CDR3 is TGTGCCAGCAGACCGACAGGGGCGTATAATTCACCCCTCCACTTT.

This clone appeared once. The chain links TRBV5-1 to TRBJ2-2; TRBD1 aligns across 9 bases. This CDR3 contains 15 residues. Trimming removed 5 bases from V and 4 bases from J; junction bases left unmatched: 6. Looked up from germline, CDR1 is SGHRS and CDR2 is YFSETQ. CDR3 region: CASRSGTGITGELFF. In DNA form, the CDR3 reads TGCGCCAGCAGATCCGGGACAGGGATCACCGGGGAGCTGTTTTTT.

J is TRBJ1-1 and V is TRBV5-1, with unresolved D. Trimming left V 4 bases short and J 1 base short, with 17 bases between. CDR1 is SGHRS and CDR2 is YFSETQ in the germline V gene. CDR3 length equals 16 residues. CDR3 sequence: CASSPIPGIGNTEAFF. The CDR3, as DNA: TGCGCCAGCAGCCCCATCCCGGGGATTGGGAACACTGAAGCTTTCTTT.

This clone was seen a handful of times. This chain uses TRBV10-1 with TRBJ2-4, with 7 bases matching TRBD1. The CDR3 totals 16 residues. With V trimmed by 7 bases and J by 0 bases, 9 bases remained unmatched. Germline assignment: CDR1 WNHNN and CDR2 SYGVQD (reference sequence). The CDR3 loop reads CASIGTADLAKNIQYF. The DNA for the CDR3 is TGCGCCAGCATCGGGACAGCTGATTTAGCCAAAAACATTCAGTACTTC.

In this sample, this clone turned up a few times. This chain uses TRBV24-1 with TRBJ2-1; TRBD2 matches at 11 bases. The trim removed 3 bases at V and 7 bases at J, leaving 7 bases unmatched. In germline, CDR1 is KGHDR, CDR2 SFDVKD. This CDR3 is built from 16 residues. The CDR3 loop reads CATSDSSGGAWNEQFF. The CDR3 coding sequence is TGTGCCACCAGTGATAGTAGCGGGGGGGCGTGGAATGAGCAGTTCTTC.